The clone carrying this T cell receptor beta chain was picked up a small number of times. No antigen is known for it. CDR3 size: 13 residues. Trimming took 3 bases from V and 7 from J, leaving 15 bases between them. Germline V gene sequence: CDR1 GTSNPN, CDR2 SVGIG (reference sequence). One entry per CDR3 protein results from TCRdb running MiXCR on the 5' RACE reads. The sample carries about 79,000 distinct CDR3 sequences, 13% to 15% recorded once. This sample was included in a study of neurological immune-mediated disorders. The study's findings and limits: TCR clonal expansion peaked in HTLV-1-associated myelopathy patients and was lowest in multiple sclerosis patients.

The genes are TRBV30 and TRBJ1-2; a possible D gene is TRBD1 (6 bases). This TCR was sampled from a woman aged 50 to 65 in good health. The source material was PBMCs. As DNA, the CDR3 is TGTGCCTGGAGAAAAACAGGGATAGGTGGCTACACCTTC. Protein sequence: CAWRKTGIGGYTF.